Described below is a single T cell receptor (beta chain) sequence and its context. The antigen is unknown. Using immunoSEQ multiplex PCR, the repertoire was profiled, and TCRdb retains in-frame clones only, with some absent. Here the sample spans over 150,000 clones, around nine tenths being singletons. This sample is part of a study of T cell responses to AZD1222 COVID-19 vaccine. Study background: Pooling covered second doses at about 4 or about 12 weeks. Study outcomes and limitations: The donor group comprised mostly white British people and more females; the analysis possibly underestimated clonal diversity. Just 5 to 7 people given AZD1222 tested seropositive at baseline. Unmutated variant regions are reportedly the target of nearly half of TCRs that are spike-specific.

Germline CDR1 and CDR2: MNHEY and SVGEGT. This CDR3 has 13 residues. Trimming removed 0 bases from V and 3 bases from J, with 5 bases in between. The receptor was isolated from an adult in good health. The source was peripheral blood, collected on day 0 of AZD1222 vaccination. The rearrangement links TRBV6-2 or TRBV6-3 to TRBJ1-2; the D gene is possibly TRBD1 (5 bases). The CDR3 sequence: CASSYSGDYGYTF. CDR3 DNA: TGTGCCAGCAGTTACTCGGGGGACTATGGCTACACCTTC.